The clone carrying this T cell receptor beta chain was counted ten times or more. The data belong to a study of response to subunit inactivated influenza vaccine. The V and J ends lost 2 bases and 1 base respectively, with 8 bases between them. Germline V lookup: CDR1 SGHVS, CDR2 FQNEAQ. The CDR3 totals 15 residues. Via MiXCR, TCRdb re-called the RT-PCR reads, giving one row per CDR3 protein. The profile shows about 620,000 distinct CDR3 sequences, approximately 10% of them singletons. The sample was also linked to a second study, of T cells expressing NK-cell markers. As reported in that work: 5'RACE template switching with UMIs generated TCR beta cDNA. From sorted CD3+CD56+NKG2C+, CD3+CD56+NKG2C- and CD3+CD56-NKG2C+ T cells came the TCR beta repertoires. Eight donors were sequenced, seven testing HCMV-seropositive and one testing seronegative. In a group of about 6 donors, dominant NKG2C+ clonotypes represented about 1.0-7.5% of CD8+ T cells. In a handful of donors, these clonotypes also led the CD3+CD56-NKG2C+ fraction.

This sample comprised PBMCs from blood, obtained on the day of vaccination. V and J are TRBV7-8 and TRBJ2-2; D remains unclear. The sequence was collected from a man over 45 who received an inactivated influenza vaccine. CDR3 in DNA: TGTGCCAGCAGCTTATTACAGATGAACACCGGGGAGCTGTTTTTT. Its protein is CASSLLQMNTGELFF. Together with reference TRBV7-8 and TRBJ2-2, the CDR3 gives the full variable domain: GAGVSQSPRYKVAKRGQDVALRCDPISGHVSLFWYQQALGQGPEFLTYFQNEAQLDKSGLPSDRFFAERPEGSVSTLKIQRTQQEDSAVYLCASSLLQMNTGELFFGEGSRLTVL.